The 15 T cell receptor beta chains listed next were all sequenced from one sample in a study of blood T cell repertoires in COVID-19. Profiled with immunoSEQ multiplex PCR; TCRdb holds only in-frame clones, not every one. The sample gives approximately 240,000 clones, around 90% of which show up once; 0.8% to 0.95% is in the top ten. Sequenced: peripheral blood. The origin of the receptors is a man aged 30 to 39 with COVID-19, enrolled during active disease.

The chain joins TRBV7-9 to TRBJ2-1; 9 positions agree with TRBD1. Per germline, CDR1 SEHNR and CDR2 FQNEAQ (reference sequence). The CDR3 is made up of 14 amino acids. Trimming cost V 4 bases and J 9 bases; bases outside gene matches: 7. CDR3 bases: TGTGCCAGCAGCTCTCAACAGGGGGCAGTTGAGCAGTTCTTC. This encodes CASSSQQGAVEQFF.

J is TRBJ1-6 and V is TRBV3-1 (or the pseudogene TRBV3-2), with D perhaps matching TRBD1 (6 bases). Germline lookup yields CDR1 LGHDT and CDR2 YNNKEL (reference sequence). The CDR3 spans 15 residues. The V gene lost 3 bases and the J gene lost 9 bases, with 15 bases spanning the gap. CDR3 DNA: TGTGCCAGCAGCCAGGACAGCCATCTGGTTTCACCCCTCCACTTT. This translates into CASSQDSHLVSPLHF.

This chain uses TRBV9 with TRBJ2-6; D gene uncertain. The CDR3 loop spans 12 amino acids. V shed 7 bases and J shed 4 bases, with 6 bases lying between them. CDR1 and CDR2 (germline): SGDLS, YYNGEE. The CDR3 DNA is TGTGCCAGCTCTGTCGGGGCCAACGTCCTGACTTTC. Translating gives CASSVGANVLTF.

This rearrangement joins TRBV2 to TRBJ2-1, with TRBD2 identical over 16 bases. The V gene's germline CDR1 is SNHLY and CDR2 FYNNEI. This CDR3 comprises 17 residues. Trimming removed 6 bases from V and 2 bases from J; junction bases left unmatched: 4. This CDR3 is CASRSGTSGGAYNEQFF. CDR3 sequence (DNA): TGTGCCAGCAGATCCGGGACTAGCGGGGGGGCCTACAATGAGCAGTTCTTC. The whole variable domain, remainder taken from reference TRBV2 and TRBJ2-1, is EPEVTQTPSHQVTQMGQEVILRCVPISNHLYFYWYRQILGQKVEFLVSFYNNEISEKSEIFDDQFSVERPDGSNFTLKIRSTKLEDSAMYFCASRSGTSGGAYNEQFFGPGTRLTVL.

The V and J genes are TRBV11-2 and TRBJ1-2; tentatively, D is TRBD1 (6 bases). Trimming took 4 bases from V and 8 from J, leaving 20 bases between them. The CDR3 consists of 15 residues. Germline CDR1 reads SGHAT; CDR2 reads FQNNGV. CDR3 region: CASSSGRGAPGGYTF. CDR3 DNA sequence: TGTGCCAGCAGCTCCGGCCGGGGGGCCCCGGGCGGCTACACCTTC.

The chain carries TRBV21-1 and TRBJ1-2; the D call of TRBD1 is as the table states it, not checked on the DNA. TRBV21-1 is labeled a pseudogene. This CDR3 is built from 17 residues. The CDR3 nucleotides read TGTGCCAGCAGCAAAGTTATGAGGACAGGGGGAAACTATGGCTACACCTTC. It is translated as CASSKVMRTGGNYGYTF.

This rearrangement joins TRBV4-1 to TRBJ1-1; 8 bases line up with TRBD1. The germline CDR1 and CDR2 sequences are MGHRA and YSYEKL. The J segment lost 7 bases and the V segment lost 0 bases, leaving 1 base of the junction unmatched. CDR3 size: 13 residues. CDR3: CASSQEDRGEAFF. CDR3 bases: TGCGCCAGCAGCCAAGAAGACAGGGGTGAAGCTTTCTTT.

V gene TRBV5-1 combines with J gene TRBJ2-3; 8 positions agree with TRBD2. Germline loops: CDR1 SGHRS, CDR2 YFSETQ. This CDR3 has 16 amino acids. The junction had 4 bases not matched to a gene; V was cut back by 0 bases and J by 1 base. The CDR3 region has the DNA TGCGCCAGCAGCTTGGAACGGCGGGGGGGCACAGATACGCAGTATTTT. Its protein is CASSLERRGGTDTQYF. Filled out from reference TRBV5-1 and TRBJ2-3, the complete variable domain reads KAGVTQTPRYLIKTRGQQVTLSCSPISGHRSVSWYQQTPGQGLQFLFEYFSETQRNKGNFPGRFSGRQFSNSRSEMNVSTLELGDSALYLCASSLERRGGTDTQYFGPGTRLTVL.

The gene calls are TRBV4-1 and TRBJ1-5; D is undetermined. CDR1 is MGHRA and CDR2 is YSYEKL in the germline V gene. Trimming left V 3 bases short and J 0 bases short, with 9 bases between. The CDR3 covers 15 residues. CDR3 in amino acids: CASSQTQNSNQPQHF. CDR3 nucleotides: TGCGCCAGCAGCCAGACACAGAATAGCAATCAGCCCCAGCATTTT.

This clone was seen a handful of times. This sequence joins TRBV3-1 (or the pseudogene TRBV3-2) and TRBJ2-3, with TRBD2 matching over 10 bases. Germline V CDR1 and CDR2: LGHDT, YNNKEL (reference sequence). The CDR3 totals 17 residues. J lost 1 base, V lost 1 base, and 5 bases had no gene match. CDR3 bases: TGTGCCAGCAGCCAAGTGGAGCGGGGGGGCGGCACAGATACGCAGTATTTT. Protein: CASSQVERGGGTDTQYF.

The chain links TRBV3-1 (or the pseudogene TRBV3-2) to TRBJ2-1; 7 nucleotides match TRBD2. CDR1 LGHDT and CDR2 YNNKEL come from the germline V gene (reference sequence). CDR3 length: 14 amino acids. J gave up 6 bases and V 4 bases, and 6 bases lay outside the gene matches. CDR3 bases: TGTGCCAGCAGCCGGGGAGCGGGGCGCAATGAGCAGTTCTTC. Its protein is CASSRGAGRNEQFF.

A note on this clone: The same CDR3 can be traced to other DNA sequences in this sample. This rearrangement joins TRBV5-1 to TRBJ1-1, with 7 nucleotides matching TRBD1. The germline CDR1 and CDR2 sequences are SGHRS and YFSETQ. There are 14 residues in the CDR3. V trimming: 4 bases; J trimming: 2 bases; junction bases outside the gene matches: 5. CDR3 amino acids: CASSAGTANTEAFF. The CDR3 DNA sequence: TGCGCCAGCAGCGCCGGGACAGCAAACACTGAAGCTTTCTTT.

V is TRBV10-2 and J is TRBJ2-5, with TRBD1 identical over 8 bases. J was trimmed by 5 bases and V by 5 bases; bases with no gene match: 4. The CDR3 totals 13 residues. Germline lookup yields CDR1 WSHSY and CDR2 SAAADI. CDR3 region: CASSTDRAETQYF. The CDR3 DNA reads TGCGCCAGCAGTACGGACAGGGCGGAGACCCAGTACTTC.

The chain recombines TRBV4-1 with TRBJ1-2; TRBD1 is a possible D gene (5 bases). Germline V lookup: CDR1 MGHRA, CDR2 YSYEKL. Trimming shortened V by 2 bases and J by 6 bases, and 19 bases separated the two germline ends. The CDR3 runs 16 residues. CDR3 region: CASSQTKTAQAHGYTF. In DNA form, the CDR3 reads TGCGCCAGCAGCCAAACCAAGACAGCACAGGCCCATGGCTACACCTTC.

The chain uses TRBV27 and TRBJ1-6; D is unresolved. The ends were cut back, 6 bases at V and 7 bases at J, with 10 bases in the middle. The CDR3 has 13 amino acids. Per germline, CDR1 MNHEY and CDR2 SMNVEV (reference sequence). CDR3 bases: TGTGCCAGCAGCACAAGTTGGAATTCACCCCTCCACTTT. Its protein is CASSTSWNSPLHF.